This T cell receptor beta chain was recovered during a study of tumor and adjacent non-tumor tissue in lung cancer. TCRbeta libraries were built with three rounds of nested PCR, modified from ARM-PCR. From the multiplex PCR reads, TCRdb called clonotypes with MiXCR, one entry per CDR3 protein. Here the sample spans approximately 120,000 distinct CDR3 sequences, roughly two thirds being singletons. The template was RNA from unsorted bulk tissue. This non-tumor lung sample came from over 3 cm beyond the tumor edge. The germline V gene encodes CDR1 LGHNA and CDR2 YNFKEQ. After removal of 1 base from V and 5 bases from J, the junction contained 5 bases not matched to a gene. CDR3 length: 15 amino acids. This clonotype was seen repeatedly, ten times or more.

The sample taken for sequencing was distant non-tumor lung tissue. The chain is built from TRBV4-2 and TRBJ1-5; 7 nucleotides align to TRBD1. This receptor was identified in a man between 60 and 75 years old with non-small cell lung cancer. CDR3 coding DNA: TGTGCCAGCAGCCAAGGACAGGGTCCGTATCAGCCCCAGCATTTT. This sequence encodes CASSQGQGPYQPQHF.